This T cell receptor beta chain was sequenced for a study of blood T cell repertoires in COVID-19. Study information: PBMCs, B-cell-depleted T cells, or T cells provided the cDNA or gDNA that made up the material.

V lost 0 bases to trimming and J lost 1 base, with 6 bases between them. Germline V gene data show CDR1 as SGHAT and CDR2 as FQNNGV. CDR3 size: 14 residues. The table came from immunoSEQ multiplex PCR; TCRdb's copy has only in-frame clones and leaves some out. The table lists hundreds of thousands of clones, approximately 83% of them singletons. The rearrangement joins TRBV11-2 to TRBJ1-2; unclear D gene. Input material: peripheral blood. This receptor was obtained from a woman in her forties with active or convalescent COVID-19. Here the CDR3 DNA reads TGTGCCAGCAGCTTAGACGGACTTAACTATGGCTACACCTTC. This sequence encodes CASSLDGLNYGYTF. Using reference TRBV11-2 and TRBJ1-2 for the parts outside the CDR3, the full variable domain is EAGVAQSPRYKIIEKRQSVAFWCNPISGHATLYWYQQILGQGPKLLIQFQNNGVVDDSQLPKDRFSAERLKGVDSTLKIQPAKLEDSAVYLCASSLDGLNYGYTFGSGTRLTVV.